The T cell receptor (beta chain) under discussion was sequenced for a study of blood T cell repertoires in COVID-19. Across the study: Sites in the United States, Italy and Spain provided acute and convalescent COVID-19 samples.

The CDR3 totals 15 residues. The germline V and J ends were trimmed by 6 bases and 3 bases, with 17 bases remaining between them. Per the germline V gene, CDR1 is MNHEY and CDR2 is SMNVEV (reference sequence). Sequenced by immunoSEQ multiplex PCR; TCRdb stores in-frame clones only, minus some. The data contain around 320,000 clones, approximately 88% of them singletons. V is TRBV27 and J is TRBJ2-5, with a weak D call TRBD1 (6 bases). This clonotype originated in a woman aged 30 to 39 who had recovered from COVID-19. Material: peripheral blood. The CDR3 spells CASSSRTVGEETQYF. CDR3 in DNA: TGTGCCAGCAGCTCTCGGACAGTAGGGGAAGAGACCCAGTACTTC.